The entry below gives a single TCR beta chain sequence along with its context. Germline assignment: CDR1 LNHNV and CDR2 YYDKDF (reference sequence). The CDR3 spans 16 residues. V shed 1 base and J shed 4 bases, with 13 bases lying between them. Using immunoSEQ multiplex PCR, the repertoire was profiled, and TCRdb retains in-frame clones only, with some absent. The table has approximately 77,000 clones, 86% seen once. The data were obtained in a study of blood T cell repertoires in COVID-19. Source material: peripheral blood. The chain has TRBV15 and TRBJ1-4; D is perhaps TRBD1 (6 bases). The sequence came from a man under 40 with acute or convalescent COVID-19. The CDR3 DNA sequence: TGTGCCACCAGCAGAGGCCCAGGGGAAGGTAATGAAAAACTGTTTTTT. Protein product: CATSRGPGEGNEKLFF.